The sequence of this TCR beta chain was determined in a study of T cell repertoires and HLA-DP antigens. About the research overall: One alloantigen had more than 9 groove amino acid differences from self, the other one. Sorted CD137+CD4+ samples averaged about 210 ng DNA; pre-culture CD4+ samples, 1,000 to 1,500 ng.

About this clone: The antigen is not known.

Overall study results and limits: A non-physiological HeLa system presented antigen to total CD4+ responders.

Germline V CDR1 and CDR2: KGHSH, LQKENI. This CDR3 contains 16 residues. The ends lost 1 base at V and 6 bases at J; junction bases unmatched: 8. Amplification used primers for 54 TRBV and 13 TRBJ segments. Using immunoSEQ multiplex PCR, the repertoire was profiled, and TCRdb retains in-frame clones only, with some absent. Of some 110,000 clones in the sample, roughly 92% were seen once. The TCR was taken from a woman aged 18-29 years in good health and CMV-seronegative. The chain links TRBV18 to TRBJ2-3, with 9 bases identical to TRBD2. Sequenced material: CD4+ T cells from PBMCs. The DNA of the CDR3 is TGTGCCAGCTCACCACTGGCGGGAGGGCCCTGGGATACGCAGTATTTT. Amino acid sequence: CASSPLAGGPWDTQYF.